Listed below are T cell receptor beta chains from one sample, sequenced in a study of blood T cell repertoires in COVID-19. Sequenced by immunoSEQ multiplex PCR; TCRdb stores in-frame clones only, minus some. The repertoire holds 220,000 or so clones, 65% to 85% seen once, with approximately 2.5% in the top ten. The specimen was peripheral blood. The receptors were gathered from a woman aged 55-75 years with acute or convalescent COVID-19. Both conserved end residues are part of each CDR3.

V gene: TRBV6-5
J gene: TRBJ1-3
CDR3 length: 11
CDR3 protein: CASELTNTIYF

V gene: TRBV7-2
J gene: TRBJ2-7
CDR3 length: 13
CDR3 protein: CASSLTRLYEQYF

V gene: TRBV3-1/TRBV3-2
J gene: TRBJ1-6
CDR3 length: 15
CDR3 protein: CASSQGGSVNSPLHF

V gene: TRBV4-1
J gene: TRBJ1-2
CDR3 length: 15
CDR3 protein: CASSQDRQGNYGYTF

V gene: TRBV29-1
J gene: TRBJ1-2
CDR3 length: 14
CDR3 protein: CSVEAFGQNYGYTF

V gene: TRBV19
J gene: TRBJ1-5
CDR3 length: 13
CDR3 protein: CASSWAQNQPQHF

V gene: TRBV4-3
J gene: TRBJ1-1
CDR3 length: 16
CDR3 protein: CASSQDLTGGFTEAFF

V gene: TRBV7-2
J gene: TRBJ2-2
CDR3 length: 16
CDR3 protein: CASTRELAGGTGELFF

V gene: TRBV29-1
J gene: TRBJ2-5
CDR3 length: 12
CDR3 protein: CSVREYQETQYF

V gene: TRBV7-2
J gene: TRBJ2-7
CDR3 length: 11
CDR3 protein: CASSYSSEQYF

V gene: TRBV3-1/TRBV3-2
J gene: TRBJ1-5
CDR3 length: 12
CDR3 protein: CASSLGHQPQHF

V gene: TRBV5-6
J gene: TRBJ1-1
CDR3 length: 14
CDR3 protein: CASSQDRWDTEAFF

V gene: TRBV5-4
J gene: TRBJ2-5
CDR3 length: 15
CDR3 protein: CASSFRGAHQETQYF

V gene: TRBV7-7
J gene: TRBJ2-1
CDR3 length: 12
CDR3 protein: CASSPRGGEQFF

V gene: TRBV6-5
J gene: TRBJ1-1
CDR3 length: 12
CDR3 protein: CASSEMTGEAFF

V gene: TRBV28
J gene: TRBJ1-2
CDR3 length: 15
CDR3 protein: CASSSSPGQGDGYTF

V gene: TRBV11-1
J gene: TRBJ2-7
CDR3 length: 15
CDR3 protein: CASSPEIDRPYEQYF

V gene: TRBV7-8
J gene: TRBJ2-2
CDR3 length: 14
CDR3 protein: CASSPTSWAGELFF

V gene: TRBV11-2
J gene: TRBJ2-1
CDR3 length: 14
CDR3 protein: CASSLPGSYNEQFF

V gene: TRBV10-3
J gene: TRBJ2-1
CDR3 length: 11
CDR3 protein: CAISDTFRQFF

V gene: TRBV6-1
J gene: TRBJ2-7
CDR3 length: 14
CDR3 protein: CASSEALRTAEQYF

V gene: TRBV6-6
J gene: TRBJ1-2
CDR3 length: 13
CDR3 protein: CASSSTSNYGYTF

V gene: TRBV7-2
J gene: TRBJ1-6
CDR3 length: 17
CDR3 protein: CASRAGGGTGDISPLHF

V gene: TRBV19
J gene: TRBJ1-2
CDR3 length: 16
CDR3 protein: CASSPARGRNNYGYTF

V gene: TRBV5-8
J gene: TRBJ1-5
CDR3 length: 14
CDR3 protein: CASSSWGDNQPQHF

V gene: TRBV9
J gene: TRBJ1-4
CDR3 length: 15
CDR3 protein: CASSAGGRANEKLFF

V gene: TRBV3-1/TRBV3-2
J gene: TRBJ2-1
CDR3 length: 16
CDR3 protein: CASSQRRTAGTDEQFF

V gene: TRBV7-2
J gene: TRBJ2-3
CDR3 length: 14
CDR3 protein: CASSPRLNTDTQYF

V gene: TRBV6-6
J gene: TRBJ2-3
CDR3 length: 15
CDR3 protein: CASRSVAGGVDTQYF

V gene: TRBV5-1
J gene: TRBJ2-7
CDR3 length: 14
CDR3 protein: CASSEPGQSYEQYF

V gene: TRBV6-2/TRBV6-3
J gene: TRBJ2-3
CDR3 length: 16
CDR3 protein: CASSPVGGLVTDTQYF

V gene: TRBV27
J gene: TRBJ2-5
CDR3 length: 15
CDR3 protein: CASSSTLAEQETQYF

V gene: TRBV19
J gene: TRBJ1-1
CDR3 length: 14
CDR3 protein: CASSMDRMNTEAFF

V gene: TRBV7-8
J gene: TRBJ2-1
CDR3 length: 15
CDR3 protein: CASSSLAGGADEQFF

V gene: TRBV6-5
J gene: TRBJ1-2
CDR3 length: 15
CDR3 protein: CASSYSNVGNYGYTF

V gene: TRBV5-5
J gene: TRBJ2-2
CDR3 length: 17
CDR3 protein: CASSLGGDRGGTGELFF

V gene: TRBV11-3
J gene: TRBJ2-1
CDR3 length: 15
CDR3 protein: CASSSGVSSYNEQFF

V gene: TRBV5-4
J gene: TRBJ1-2
CDR3 length: 15
CDR3 protein: CASSLVDRGGYGYTF

V gene: TRBV19
J gene: TRBJ1-2
CDR3 length: 16
CDR3 protein: CASSRTGQGVQDGYTF

V gene: TRBV5-1
J gene: TRBJ1-6
CDR3 length: 13
CDR3 protein: CASSEGVNSPLHF

V gene: TRBV7-8
J gene: TRBJ2-1
CDR3 length: 18
CDR3 protein: CASSLRGAVGPTRNEQFF

V gene: TRBV5-1
J gene: TRBJ1-2
CDR3 length: 15
CDR3 protein: CASSKGQAGTAGYTF

V gene: TRBV27
J gene: TRBJ1-1
CDR3 length: 11
CDR3 protein: CASSLQGRAFF

V gene: TRBV19
J gene: TRBJ2-3
CDR3 length: 16
CDR3 protein: CASSIETGLEIYTQYF

V gene: TRBV28
J gene: TRBJ1-5
CDR3 length: 12
CDR3 protein: CASSFLDQPQHF

V gene: TRBV7-2
J gene: TRBJ2-2
CDR3 length: 16
CDR3 protein: CASSFRRDRNTGELFF

V gene: TRBV2
J gene: TRBJ1-2
CDR3 length: 14
CDR3 protein: CASSNRDRGQSYTF

V gene: TRBV14
J gene: TRBJ1-2
CDR3 length: 16
CDR3 protein: CASSQAGGQGNYGYTF

V gene: TRBV5-5
J gene: TRBJ1-2
CDR3 length: 17
CDR3 protein: CASSLDSLGITNYGYTF

V gene: TRBV4-1
J gene: TRBJ2-3
CDR3 length: 13
CDR3 protein: CASGLRATDTQYF

V gene: TRBV5-4
J gene: TRBJ2-7
CDR3 length: 13
CDR3 protein: CASSRQGAYEQYF

V gene: TRBV2
J gene: TRBJ2-3
CDR3 length: 14
CDR3 protein: CASSESPGQDTQYF

V gene: TRBV3-1/TRBV3-2
J gene: TRBJ2-7
CDR3 length: 13
CDR3 protein: CASSQARSYEQYF

V gene: TRBV3-1/TRBV3-2
J gene: TRBJ2-1
CDR3 length: 13
CDR3 protein: CASSQVPGYEQFF

V gene: TRBV13
J gene: TRBJ2-5
CDR3 length: 15
CDR3 protein: CASSLEGLAGGTQYF

V gene: TRBV2
J gene: TRBJ2-2
CDR3 length: 18
CDR3 protein: CASGLSRQGAANTGELFF

V gene: TRBV5-8
J gene: TRBJ1-2
CDR3 length: 11
CDR3 protein: CASSPYYGYTF